This T cell receptor (beta chain) was documented in a study of blood T cell repertoires in COVID-19 (dated by TCRdb to 2018 to 2021). Background on the whole study: The collaborator samples originated in the United States, Italy and Spain and spanned the acute and convalescent phases of COVID-19. The dataset comprised deeply sampled blood TCRbeta repertoires from subjects exposed to, actively infected with, or recovered from COVID-19. The samples were drawn from two sources: the first 160 participants of the ongoing ImmuneRACE study, and 1,200 or so subjects contributed by 6 global collaborators. Where available, HLA class I and class II types were taken from metadata supplied by the sample provider and were not determined by assay-based typing. Sample metadata almost always included a de-identified subject ID, COVID-19 status, age in years and sex. A freely available public database, intended as a resource for researchers studying the immune response to SARS-CoV-2, is where the repertoires were released. The prospective study material was composed of cDNA or gDNA derived from T cells, B-cell-depleted T cells, or PBMCs.

The immunoSEQ Assay, a bias-controlled multiplex PCR, was used to amplify TCRbeta CDR3 regions from genomic DNA. Regarding the original processing steps: Nucleated cell counts per sample were estimated from amplification of reference gene primers within the assay. To quantify the absolute abundance of each unique TCRbeta CDR3 rearrangement, sequence reads were collapsed and filtered. For each sample, productive Simpson clonality was calculated as the square root of Simpson's diversity index over productive rearrangements. Not all clones reach the TCRdb copy of this immuneACCESS table, which keeps in-frame sequences only. Checked studies attribute under half of the gap to unresolved V genes and leave the rest unexplained. V and J calls and clone size are as listed in that table; D and trimming were resolved from the DNA. Present in this sample are some 300,000 clones, just under 90% of which were seen just once. The ten largest clones take up just under 9.5% of the sample.

Here is what the overall study found, with its caveats: The quantity of clinical and demographic metadata differed by source and by participant and was supplied without curation.

On this clone: The specificity of this receptor is unknown. Base qualities are not provided; no much larger clone lies one nucleotide away.

Including the terminal cysteine and phenylalanine, the CDR3 comprises 16 residues. Only the CDR3 portion is preserved as DNA: 48 bases, with reading frame beginning at the first base. From a lookup of the germline V gene, CDR1 and CDR2 are SQVTM and ANQGSEA. From V the trimming removes 4 bases and from J it removes 2 bases, while the gene matches leave 11 bases of the junction unaccounted for. Participants in the prospective study were aged roughly 18 to 100 years, lived in under 30 United States geographic areas, and enrolled through a virtual design. Cohort assignment in the prospective study relied on participant-reported clinical history from a screening survey and a study questionnaire. Recovered participants in ImmuneRACE Cohort 3 were defined by two consecutive negative NP/OP PCR tests, clearance by a healthcare professional, or resolution of symptoms. Each participant in the prospective study had whole blood, serum and a nasopharyngeal or oropharyngeal swab collected by mobile phlebotomists. Over an approximately 2-month period, participants in the prospective study had the option of providing additional blood draws and questionnaires. Blood samples from the prospective study were shipped frozen or at room temperature prior to DNA extraction.

Here the chain combines TRBV29-1 and TRBJ1-3; a stretch of 7 junction bases matches TRBD1. Material for sequencing was PBMCs or T cells enriched from blood (not recorded which). This clonotype originated in a woman aged 25 to 39 who had recovered from COVID-19. The CDR3: CSVGTTGDSAGNTIYF. The bases read TGCAGCGTTGGTACTACAGGGGATAGTGCTGGAAACACCATATATTTT.